This record concerns one T cell receptor (beta chain) sequence. Its antigen is currently unknown. These data belong to a study of radiation and T cells in renal cell carcinoma. Study results and caveats: In blood, top tumor clones expanded by 2 weeks, shrinking by 4.

Time point defined: baseline pretreatment blood. Treatment here: 15 Gy SBRT to primary tumor, nephrectomy 4 weeks later. Radiation-treated patients gave blood at baseline, week 2 and week 4. This CDR3 contains 14 residues. The germline V gene has CDR1 LGHNA and CDR2 YSLEER. V dropped 3 bases and J dropped 7; count of bases not matched to a gene: 8. Profiled with immunoSEQ multiplex PCR; TCRdb holds only in-frame clones, not every one. The data contain 140,000 to 150,000 clones, about nine tenths of them singletons. The chain joins TRBV4-3 to TRBJ2-7; 8 bases are shared with TRBD2. The starting material was blood, obtained from a patient whose treatment included radiotherapy and nephrectomy. The sequence came from a woman in her sixties or seventies with renal cell carcinoma. The CDR3 coding sequence is TGCGCCAGCAGCCATTACGGGGGGGCTCAGGAGCAGTACTTC. It translates to CASSHYGGAQEQYF.